This TCR beta chain was documented in a study of blood T cells in healthy people across ages. Notes on the study in general: With age, beta diversity per million T cells declined roughly linearly, significantly by 30 to 50. Percentage of naive T cells showed a strong correlation with TCR beta diversity.

All donors came from Russia, were Caucasian and healthy, and spanned ages roughly 6 to 95. Isolation per sample recovered at least 7 million PBMCs. The authors ran a second PCR of 7 to 11 cycles using a sample-barcoded 5' primer and a J-beta primer mix. TCRdb analysed the 5' RACE reads with MiXCR anew, one entry per CDR3 protein. The data contain around 1,500,000 distinct CDR3 sequences, about 28% of them singletons. About this clonotype itself: The antigen is not known.

Trimming at V came to 6 bases and at J to 4 bases, leaving 9 bases not matched to a gene. Per germline, CDR1 MNHEY and CDR2 SMNVEV (reference sequence). This CDR3 region has 15 residues. The sequenced sample consisted of blood. This TCR was recovered from a woman aged 25 to 39 in good health. The rearrangement uses TRBV27 and TRBJ2-5, with TRBD1 matching over 9 bases. CDR3 amino acids: CASSPGQGMRETQYF. The CDR3 nucleotides read TGTGCCAGCAGCCCGGGACAGGGAATGCGAGAGACCCAGTACTTC.